Each of the 27 T cell receptor beta chains below was sequenced from the same sample in a study of cytomegalovirus exposure and HLA in healthy donors. PCR was performed using 60 Vbeta and 13 Jbeta primers. Some clones are missing from TCRdb's copy, which holds only in-frame ones; the method was immunoSEQ multiplex PCR. The sample contains 95,000 to 120,000 clones, 70% to 80% of which appear only once. Sequencing input: PBMCs. Receptors originate from a young woman in good health and CMV-seropositive.

The sample holds a few counts of this clone. Here the CDR3 DNA reads TGTGCCACCACTTCCGGGACTAGGGACTACGAGCAGTACTTC. Protein: CATTSGTRDYEQYF. This chain joins TRBV7-9 and TRBJ2-7; 8 positions match TRBD2. CDR3 length: 14 residues. The ends lost 10 bases at V and 3 bases at J; junction bases unmatched: 11. Per the germline V gene, CDR1 is SEHNR and CDR2 is FQNEAQ (reference sequence).

This clone was observed a handful of times. This rearrangement joins TRBV7-9 to TRBJ1-1; 9 bases map to TRBD1. The CDR3 is 15 amino acids. J gave up 3 bases and V 3 bases, and 5 bases lay outside the gene matches. Germline CDR1 is SEHNR and CDR2 is FQNEAQ (reference sequence). CDR3 sequence: CASSFDRDRDTEAFF. In nucleotides, the CDR3 is TGTGCCAGCAGCTTCGACCGGGACAGGGACACTGAAGCTTTCTTT.

This clone was seen more than once but under ten times. J is TRBJ2-3 and V is TRBV6-4; TRBD2 agrees at 15 bases. CDR1 and CDR2 (germline): MRHNA, SNTAGT. This CDR3 comprises 19 residues. After removal of 4 bases from V and 2 bases from J, the junction contained 10 bases not matched to a gene. CDR3 DNA: TGTGCCAGCAGTGCCGGGACTAGCGGGGGGTCCCTACTCACAGATACGCAGTATTTT. Its translation is CASSAGTSGGSLLTDTQYF.

This clone has only one observation. This chain joins TRBV5-4 and TRBJ2-7; TRBD1 matches 8 bases. The V gene's germline CDR1 is SGHNT and CDR2 YYREEE (reference sequence). CDR3 length equals 15 residues. The V and J ends lost 4 bases and 0 bases, in that order; junction bases with no gene match: 6. The CDR3 reads CASSGGTGLSYEQYF. The CDR3 nucleotides are TGTGCCAGCAGCGGAGGGACAGGCCTCTCCTACGAGCAGTACTTC.

V gene TRBV4-2 combines with J gene TRBJ2-2; a possible D gene is TRBD2 (6 bases). The CDR3 loop spans 17 amino acids. The V gene's germline CDR1 is LGHNA and CDR2 YNFKEQ. The V end was cut by 0 bases, the J end by 4 bases, with 15 bases between. CDR3 nucleotides: TGTGCCAGCAGCCAAGATCTGGGCGGGATGGGCACCGGGGAGCTGTTTTTT. It translates to CASSQDLGGMGTGELFF.

This chain joins TRBV7-9 and TRBJ1-2; 8 bases are a match to TRBD1. V gave up 3 bases and J gave up 4 bases; unmatched junction bases: 4. Germline values: CDR1 SEHNR, CDR2 FQNEAQ (reference sequence). The CDR3 covers 14 residues. CDR3 loop: CASSLGQDSYGYTF. CDR3 DNA: TGTGCCAGCAGCTTGGGACAGGACTCCTATGGCTACACCTTC.

This chain links TRBV27 with TRBJ2-2; a weak D match, TRBD1 (5 bases). Trimming left V 6 bases short and J 3 bases short, with 14 bases between. Per germline, CDR1 MNHEY and CDR2 SMNVEV (reference sequence). The CDR3 length is 15 residues. DNA of the CDR3: TGTGCCAGCAGGGAAAACCCAGGGTACACCGGGGAGCTGTTTTTT. Translation: CASRENPGYTGELFF.

V is TRBV18 and J is TRBJ2-7; TRBD1 matches 8 bases. This CDR3 has 12 amino acids. V shed 6 bases, J shed 6 bases, and the junction held 4 bases outside the gene matches. CDR1 is KGHSH, CDR2 LQKENI, per germline. For the CDR3, the DNA is TGTGCCAGCTCCGGACAGGGACGCGAGCAGTACTTC. Amino acid sequence: CASSGQGREQYF.

This clone was picked up a small number of times. The rearrangement joins TRBV9 to TRBJ2-5; 10 positions agree with TRBD2. This CDR3 comprises 17 residues. Germline V gene sequence: CDR1 SGDLS, CDR2 YYNGEE. The ends lost 0 bases at V and 5 bases at J; junction bases unmatched: 10. CDR3 loop: CASSVGFSGGQGETQYF. CDR3 nucleotide sequence: TGTGCCAGCAGCGTAGGTTTTAGCGGGGGGCAGGGGGAGACCCAGTACTTC. Together with reference TRBV9 and TRBJ2-5, the CDR3 gives the full variable domain: DSGVTQTPKHLITATGQRVTLRCSPRSGDLSVYWYQQSLDQGLQFLIQYYNGEERAKGNILERFSAQQFPDLHSELNLSSLELGDSALYFCASSVGFSGGQGETQYFGPGTRLLVL.

This chain joins TRBV7-6 and TRBJ1-2; 7 nucleotides agree with TRBD1. This CDR3 is built from 14 residues. Germline trimming cut 9 bases from V and 8 bases from J; bases unmatched to any gene: 15. Germline-derived CDR1 and CDR2 are SGHVS and FNYEAQ. In DNA form, the CDR3 reads TGTGCCAGTAGACAGGGCCTAGCAAGTGGAGGCTACACCTTC. Amino acid sequence: CASRQGLASGGYTF.

J is TRBJ2-2 and V is TRBV27; tentative D call: TRBD2 (5 bases). From germline, CDR1 is MNHEY and CDR2 SMNVEV (reference sequence). The CDR3 has 13 residues. Trimming took 6 bases from V and 3 from J, leaving 8 bases between them. The CDR3 DNA is TGTGCCAGCAGGCGGGTTGACACCGGGGAGCTGTTTTTT. It codes for CASRRVDTGELFF.

This chain links TRBV7-9 with TRBJ2-5, with TRBD2 matching over 14 bases. V was clipped by 2 bases and J by 9 bases; unmatched bases: 11. The CDR3 runs 17 residues. Germline V gene data show CDR1 as SEHNR and CDR2 as FQNEAQ (reference sequence). CDR3 residues: CASSLRGPGTSGSSQYF. The CDR3 region has the DNA TGTGCCAGCAGCTTAAGGGGCCCCGGGACTAGCGGGAGTTCCCAGTACTTC.

The chain employs TRBV11-2 and TRBJ1-2; D unresolved. V lost 2 bases and J lost 8, with 12 bases in between. The CDR3 loop spans 13 amino acids. Germline values: CDR1 SGHAT, CDR2 FQNNGV. CDR3 loop: CASSLNIERGYTF. DNA of the CDR3: TGTGCCAGCAGCTTAAATATAGAGCGCGGCTACACCTTC. Full variable domain (outside the CDR3, taken from reference TRBV11-2 and TRBJ1-2): EAGVAQSPRYKIIEKRQSVAFWCNPISGHATLYWYQQILGQGPKLLIQFQNNGVVDDSQLPKDRFSAERLKGVDSTLKIQPAKLEDSAVYLCASSLNIERGYTFGSGTRLTVV.

The J gene is TRBJ2-5, the V gene TRBV6-5; possibly TRBD1 for D (6 bases). The closer fit of TRBJ2-7 to the DNA end suggests the J call may be wrong. Germline lookup yields CDR1 MNHEY and CDR2 SVGAGI. This CDR3 is 14 amino acids long. CDR3 sequence reads: CASSYAGTYYEQYF. The CDR3 DNA reads as TGTGCCAGCAGTTACGCTGGGACATACTACGAGCAGTACTTC.

In the case of this clone: An end of the junction differs from the germline gene, which may be a read error. The V gene is TRBV5-1, the J gene TRBJ1-2; no firm D call. Germline values: CDR1 SGHRS, CDR2 YFSETQ. CDR3 length: 12 amino acids. In DNA, the CDR3 is TGCGCCGGCAGTGAAATGCGATATGGCTACACCTTC. Translation: CAGSEMRYGYTF.

The CDR3 sequence is CASSRRGYEQYF. Written as DNA, the CDR3 is TGTGCCAGCAGCAGGCGGGGCTACGAGCAGTACTTC. J is TRBJ2-5 and V is TRBV11-3, with D perhaps matching TRBD2 (6 bases). The last part of the DNA fits TRBJ2-7 better; the J call may be wrong. The CDR3 contains 12 residues. Germline-derived CDR1 and CDR2 are SGHNT and YENEEA.

This chain joins TRBV30 and TRBJ1-1, with D perhaps matching TRBD1 (5 bases). The CDR3 runs 13 residues. CDR1 and CDR2 from the germline V gene are GTSNPN and SVGIG (reference sequence). Deletions cut 3 bases from V and 2 bases from J, with 10 bases between. CDR3 in DNA: TGTGCCTGGAGCTCGGGGGGAAACACTGAAGCTTTCTTT. Its protein product is CAWSSGGNTEAFF.

This clone has only a few counts. The chain employs TRBV29-1 and TRBJ1-5, with 7 bases aligning to TRBD1. V gave up 1 base and J gave up 1 base; unmatched junction bases: 1. This CDR3 is built from 14 residues. Germline CDR1 SQVTM, CDR2 ANQGSEA. The CDR3 region has the DNA TGCAGCGTTGAAGCAGGGGGGAGCAATCAGCCCCAGCATTTT. Its translation is CSVEAGGSNQPQHF.

The V and J genes are TRBV11-2 and TRBJ1-1, with 8 bases fitting TRBD1. Germline V gene lookup returns CDR1 SGHAT and CDR2 FQNNGV. J was trimmed by 7 bases and V by 2 bases; bases with no gene match: 6. CDR3 size: 14 residues. The CDR3 is CASSLFQGASEAFF. CDR3 nucleotide sequence: TGTGCCAGCAGCTTATTTCAGGGGGCCAGTGAAGCTTTCTTT.

The CDR3 nucleotides are TGTGCCAGCAGTTACTTGTCCCGGGACAGAAACACCATATATTTT. Its translation: CASSYLSRDRNTIYF. V usage is TRBV6-5 and J usage is TRBJ1-3, with D maybe TRBD1 (6 bases). The germline V and J ends were trimmed by 1 base and 5 bases, with 12 bases remaining between them. Germline V gives CDR1 MNHEY, CDR2 SVGAGI. This CDR3 contains 15 residues.

This chain links TRBV30 with TRBJ2-3; TRBD2 matches at 9 bases. Germline V lookup: CDR1 GTSNPN, CDR2 SVGIG (reference sequence). V dropped 0 bases and J dropped 1; count of bases not matched to a gene: 11. There are 18 residues in the CDR3. CDR3: CAWSVISGGRIGTDTQYF. The DNA of the CDR3 is TGTGCCTGGAGTGTAATCAGCGGGGGGCGAATCGGCACAGATACGCAGTATTTT.

This clone was seen more than once but under ten times. The V call is TRBV25-1, the J call TRBJ2-3; D unclear. The CDR3 runs 13 residues. V gave up 2 bases and J gave up 2 bases, with 5 bases separating them. In germline, CDR1 is MGHDK, CDR2 SYGVNS. The CDR3 sequence: CASSEPNTDTQYF. CDR3 nucleotides: TGTGCCAGCAGTGAACCCAACACAGATACGCAGTATTTT. Complete variable domain (other parts from reference TRBV25-1 and TRBJ2-3): EADIYQTPRYLVIGTGKKITLECSQTMGHDKMYWYQQDPGMELHLIHYSYGVNSTEKGDLSSESTVSRIRTEHFPLTLESARPSHTSQYLCASSEPNTDTQYFGPGTRLTVL.

The rearrangement links TRBV7-8 to TRBJ1-1; 8 bases fit TRBD1. The CDR3 extends over 14 amino acids. With 2 bases clipped from V and 11 bases from J, the junction kept 10 bases outside the gene matches. Germline V lookup: CDR1 SGHVS, CDR2 FQNEAQ. CDR3 in amino acids: CASSLPGTGGRAFF. As DNA, the CDR3 is TGTGCCAGCAGCTTACCCGGGACAGGCGGCAGGGCTTTCTTT.

The chain has TRBV5-1 and TRBJ2-7, with D maybe TRBD2 (7 bases). The CDR3 is 14 amino acids. Germline lookup yields CDR1 SGHRS and CDR2 YFSETQ. Trimming stripped 4 bases from V and 5 bases from J, with 16 bases between. As DNA, the CDR3 is TGCGCCAGCAGCAGAGGGGGGGCGAAAAACGAGCAGTACTTC. It encodes CASSRGGAKNEQYF.

The V gene is TRBV9, the J gene TRBJ2-5; 14 bases fit TRBD2. Germline V lookup: CDR1 SGDLS, CDR2 YYNGEE. This CDR3 comprises 15 residues. V lost 3 bases to trimming and J lost 5 bases; unmatched junction nucleotides: 3. The CDR3 sequence: CASSGGLAGDETQYF. CDR3 nucleotides: TGTGCCAGCAGCGGGGGACTAGCGGGAGATGAGACCCAGTACTTC.

V is TRBV7-2 and J is TRBJ1-1, with D possibly being TRBD1 (6 bases). V was trimmed by 1 base and J by 1 base, leaving 13 bases between them. The CDR3 loop spans 16 amino acids. Germline V gene sequence: CDR1 SGHTA, CDR2 FQGNSA. The CDR3 coding sequence is TGTGCCAGCAGCTTAGTAGGGACACAAAAGAACACTGAAGCTTTCTTT. Translating it yields CASSLVGTQKNTEAFF. Combining the CDR3 with reference TRBV7-2 and TRBJ1-1 gives the whole variable domain GAGVSQSPSNKVTEKGKDVELRCDPISGHTALYWYRQSLGQGLEFLIYFQGNSAPDKSGLPSDRFSAERTGGSVSTLTIQRTQQEDSAVYLCASSLVGTQKNTEAFFGQGTRLTVV.

The chain joins TRBV7-6 to TRBJ2-7; 8 nucleotides agree with TRBD2. The junction had 11 bases not matched to a gene; V was cut back by 4 bases and J by 3 bases. Germline V gene lookup returns CDR1 SGHVS and CDR2 FNYEAQ. The length of the CDR3 is 16 residues. CDR3 in DNA: TGTGCCAGCAGCTCCTCAACTAGCGGAATCCTCTACGAGCAGTACTTC. This gives the protein CASSSSTSGILYEQYF.